Presented here are 2 T cell receptor beta chains from one specimen sequenced in a study of T cell changes during pregnancy in multiple sclerosis. Sequenced by immunoSEQ multiplex PCR; TCRdb stores in-frame clones only, minus some. The data contain over 25,000 clones, approximately 94% of them singletons. The material was CD4+ T cells from peripheral blood mononuclear cells, obtained in the second trimester of pregnancy. These receptors originate from a female donor with multiple sclerosis, enrolled in a pregnancy study.

This clone is labeled as medium-sized. The chain links TRBV14 to TRBJ1-2, with no clear D. Germline CDR1 SGHDN, CDR2 FVKESK. The CDR3 is made up of 13 amino acids. The germline V and J ends were trimmed by 0 bases and 4 bases, with 6 bases remaining between them. CDR3 sequence (DNA): TGTGCCAGCAGCCAAGATTACAGCTATGGCTACACCTTC. Residues: CASSQDYSYGYTF.

The chain has TRBV18 and TRBJ2-1, with 7 nucleotides matching TRBD2. The V gene's germline CDR1 is KGHSH and CDR2 LQKENI. This CDR3 has 15 amino acids. J was trimmed by 4 bases and V by 0 bases; bases with no gene match: 3. This CDR3 is CASSPPSGDYNEQFF. DNA for the CDR3: TGTGCCAGCTCACCACCCAGCGGGGATTACAATGAGCAGTTCTTC.